This T cell receptor (beta chain) was observed in a study of T cell responses to AZD1222 COVID-19 vaccine (dated by TCRdb to the early 2020s). Some background on the complete study: TCR sequencing covered 233 trial participants: 200 to 220 given two doses of AZD1222 and 26 given two doses of MenACWY control vaccine. Trial participants were enrolled by age into subgroups of 18-55, 56-69 and 70-plus years, and around 150, 28 and 57 TCR-sequenced participants, respectively, were included in these subgroups. What the study reported, not specific to this receptor: Reportedly, close to half of the unique spike-specific TCRs recognized epitopes lying outside the regions that are mutated in the B.1.351 and B.1.1.7 variants. Vaccine-associated CD4 TCRs spanned the whole spike protein, with dominant responses in regions 160-218 and 743-854. Conclusions about previously exposed vaccinees were limited because only a handful of AZD1222 recipients were SARS-CoV-2 seropositive at baseline. Because no day 14 peak-response samples were available, the repertoires could be characterized only after the peak T cell response. The 56-69-year group was small, and its depth increase did not reach significance, likely because of low power. Spike-specific TCR breadth and depth rose significantly after two AZD1222 doses compared with day 0 and with MenACWY recipients. Participants were mostly white British and included more females than males, and it was suggested by the authors that clonal diversity may have been underestimated.

About this clone: The antigen it recognizes is unknown. Base quality data are lacking; no much larger clone is found one base away.

Taken with the paper, the label for time point translates to: about 28 days (+/-7) after the second vaccine dose. AZD1222 recipients given second doses at about 4 weeks or at about 12 weeks were pooled, since spike-specific TCR depth and breadth were not found to differ between the two schedules. Samples from vaccinated people were obtained from the UK trials COV001 and COV002, which included a single-blind randomized controlled phase 2/3 trial of AZD1222 (ChAdOx1 nCoV-19) in healthy adults. Trial participant PBMC samples were collected at day 0 and day 28 after the second dose for TCRbeta chain sequencing. The CDR3 regions of human TCRbeta chains were analyzed by immunosequencing. The study's own analysis went as follows. Repertoire TCRs were matched against a reference library of SARS-CoV-2-specific TCRs generated with the MIRA antigen-specificity platform. Breadth was defined as the fraction of unique TCRs that were SARS-CoV-2-associated, and depth was defined as the fraction of total T cells that were SARS-CoV-2-associated. Using the MIRA data, each spike-specific TCR was assigned both to the spike region to which the TCR was reactive and to a CD4 or CD8 class. Log10-transformed breadth and depth values were compared by one-way ANOVA with Sidak's multiple comparisons tests. TCRdb re-hosts the immuneACCESS table, in-frame sequences only. Its copies lack some clones; in the studies checked, an unresolved V gene accounts for under half of them, and the cause for the rest is not known. From that table come the V and J calls and clone size; the DNA was used to work out D and trimming. The sample yields roughly 150,000 clones; over 80% were counted once. The top ten clonotypes cover less than 3.5% of the sample.

The sample here was peripheral blood, taken 28 days after the second AZD1222 dose. This sequence originates from an adult who received the AZD1222 COVID-19 vaccine.

CDR3 reads: CASSSHTGHRLGNTIYF. The base sequence is TGTGCCAGCAGCTCCCATACAGGACATAGACTCGGAAACACCATATATTTT. Rearrangement joined TRBV3-1 (or the pseudogene TRBV3-2) to TRBJ1-3, with TRBD1 tentatively as D gene (5 bases match). CDR1 and CDR2 were assigned from the germline V gene (reference sequence) as LGHDT and YNNKEL. The CDR3, cysteine through phenylalanine, is 17 amino acids long. The entry retains the CDR3 DNA only, 51 bases that are in frame from base 1. V drops 5 bases and J drops 4 bases, leaving 21 bases in between.